This record covers a single T cell receptor beta chain. The source of the sample is a study of T cells in Graves' hyperthyroidism and ophthalmopathy. As for the study in general: Peripheral blood was drawn at first diagnosis, prior to all treatment.

TCR beta CDR3 sequences were amplified from RNA transcripts. HTBI primers were employed in a first-round RT-PCR of the TCR CDR3. TCRdb processed the multiplex PCR reads anew with MiXCR; each CDR3 protein has one entry. The sample records hundreds of thousands of distinct CDR3 sequences, approximately 15% being singletons. Sampled blood dates from first hyperthyroidism diagnosis, and it precedes any ophthalmopathy symptoms. Fresh 10 ml peripheral blood yielded PBMCs. Material for sequencing was blood. This clonotype was sampled from a woman younger than 45 with Graves' hyperthyroidism that later progressed to Graves' ophthalmopathy.

CDR3: CASSATLAGVVNEQFF. DNA of the CDR3: TGTGCCAGCAGTGCTACACTAGCGGGAGTAGTCAATGAGCAGTTCTTC. The V and J genes are TRBV11-1 and TRBJ2-1; 11 nucleotides match TRBD2. This CDR3 comprises 16 residues. The V gene's germline CDR1 is SGHAT and CDR2 FQDESV (reference sequence). The trim removed 6 bases at V and 6 bases at J, leaving 10 bases unmatched.